This TCR beta chain appears in the sequencing data of a study of patients and donors after allogeneic stem cell transplantation. With V trimmed by 2 bases and J by 5 bases, 14 bases remained unmatched. CDR1 is MNHEY, CDR2 SVGAGI, per germline. CDR3 length: 18 amino acids. TCRdb called the RT-PCR reads again in MiXCR, with one record for every CDR3 protein. The sample yields roughly 940,000 distinct CDR3 sequences, roughly 17% seen once. This chain uses TRBV6-5 with TRBJ1-5; 8 bases are a match to TRBD1. The source is a human donor who was either an allogeneic HSCT recipient or a stem cell or donor lymphocyte infusion donor (not recorded which). It is not recorded whose cells these are; they may come from a transplant donor. The sample comprised blood, either unsorted or a sorted T cell fraction (not recorded which). The CDR3 DNA reads as TGTGCCAGCAGTTACGGTGGGCAGGGGGCCGTATTACATCAGCCCCAGCATTTT. It translates to CASSYGGQGAVLHQPQHF.